This TCR beta chain was profiled in a study of blood T cell repertoires in COVID-19 (dated by TCRdb to about 2020). The study in broad terms: Samples covering the acute and convalescent phases of COVID-19 were provided by collaborators in the United States, Italy and Spain. The prospective study material was composed of cDNA or gDNA derived from T cells, B-cell-depleted T cells, or PBMCs. Deeply sampled blood TCRbeta repertoires from subjects exposed to, actively infected with, or recovered from COVID-19 were included in the dataset. The repertoires were made available in a free public database intended to serve as a resource for research on the immune response to SARS-CoV-2. Samples came from the ongoing ImmuneRACE study (first 160 participants) plus 1,254 subjects from 6 global collaborators. Sample metadata almost always included a de-identified subject ID, COVID-19 status, age in years and sex. Where HLA class I and class II types were available, the types were taken from metadata supplied by the sample provider, not from assay-based typing.

This clone was detected ten times or more. Its specific antigen is unknown. Base qualities are not recorded, but no much larger clone differs from it by a single base. The immunoSEQ Assay, a bias-controlled multiplex PCR, was used to amplify TCRbeta CDR3 regions from genomic DNA. As for how the authors treated the data: Within the assay, amplification of reference gene primers was used to estimate how many nucleated cells each sample contained. Sequence reads were collapsed and filtered to measure the absolute abundance of every unique TCRbeta CDR3 rearrangement. Productive Simpson clonality was computed per sample as the square root of Simpson's diversity index over productive rearrangements. TCRdb retrieved this table from immuneACCESS and kept in-frame rearrangements only. Not all clones are present; in checked studies, unresolved V genes account for under half, and no reason is known for the remainder. That table furnishes V, J and clone size, whereas the DNA furnished D and trimming. The table for this sample lists around 330,000 clones; 88% of them were counted only once. The top ten hold roughly 4% of the sample.

Whole blood was collected in K2EDTA tubes by collaborating institutions according to the institutions' own protocols. For TCRbeta analysis, collaborator samples were shipped as frozen whole blood, as isolated PBMCs, or as DNA extracted from either sample type. The germline V gene supplies CDR1 SNHLY and CDR2 FYNNEI. The CDR3, from cysteine to phenylalanine, totals 19 residues. The kept DNA is CDR3 alone, 57 bases in frame from the first base. V is trimmed back by 2 bases and J by 3 bases, and the junction contains 17 bases that no gene match accounts for. Results and caveats for the whole study, not just this receptor: The amount of clinical and demographic metadata varied by source and participant and was provided uncurated.

The sequence derives from a woman aged 45-65 years with active or convalescent COVID-19. Material for sequencing was peripheral blood. The V and J segments used are TRBV2 and TRBJ2-5, with 8 central nucleotides matching TRBD2. The CDR3 protein: CASSERPSTSAYPKETQYF. Read as DNA, the sequence is TGTGCCAGCAGTGAACGGCCCTCGACTAGCGCTTACCCCAAAGAGACCCAGTACTTC.